This T cell receptor (beta chain) derives from a study of siplizumab effects on memory and regulatory T cells. Remarks on this clone: Antigen: not known.

After removal of 5 bases from V and 13 bases from J, the junction contained 9 bases not matched to a gene. The CDR3 covers 14 residues. Germline CDR1 MNHNY, CDR2 SVGAGI (reference sequence). General observations from the study: Both greater diversity than memory cells and a major contribution to the alloresponse seemed to characterize naive T cells.

Produced via immunoSEQ multiplex PCR; TCRdb's table is partial and in-frame only. The table shows some 100,000 clones, with about nine tenths occurring only once. The rearrangement uses TRBV6-6 and TRBJ1-6; 9 nucleotides line up with TRBD1. Sequencing was done on a sample of CD4+ T cells sorted from blood. The receptor's source is a human donor in good health. CDR3 in amino acids: CASSLRDRDFPLHF. In DNA, the CDR3 is TGTGCCAGCAGTCTCCGGGACAGGGACTTTCCCCTCCACTTT.